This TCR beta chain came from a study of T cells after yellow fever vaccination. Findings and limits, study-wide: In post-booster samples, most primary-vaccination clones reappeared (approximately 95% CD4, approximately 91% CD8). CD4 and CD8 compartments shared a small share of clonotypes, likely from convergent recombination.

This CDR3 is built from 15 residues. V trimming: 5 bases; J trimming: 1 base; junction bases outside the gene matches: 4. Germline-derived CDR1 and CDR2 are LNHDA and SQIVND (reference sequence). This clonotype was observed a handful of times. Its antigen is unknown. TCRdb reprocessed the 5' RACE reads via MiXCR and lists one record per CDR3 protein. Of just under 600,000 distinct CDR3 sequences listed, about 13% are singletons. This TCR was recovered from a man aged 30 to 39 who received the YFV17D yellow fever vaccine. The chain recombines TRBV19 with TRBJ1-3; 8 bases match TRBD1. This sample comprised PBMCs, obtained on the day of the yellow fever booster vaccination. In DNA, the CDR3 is TGTGCCAGTAGTGCCTGGACAGGGTCTGGAAACACCATATATTTT. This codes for CASSAWTGSGNTIYF.